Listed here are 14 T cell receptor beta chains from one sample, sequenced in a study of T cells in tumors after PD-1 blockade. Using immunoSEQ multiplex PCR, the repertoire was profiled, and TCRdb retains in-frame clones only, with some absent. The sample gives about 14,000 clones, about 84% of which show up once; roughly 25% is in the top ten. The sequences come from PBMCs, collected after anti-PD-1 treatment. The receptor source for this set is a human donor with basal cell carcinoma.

The CDR3 bases are TGTGCAAGTCGCTTAGCGGGAAAGGGGGCAGGTGAAAAACTGTTTTTT. It translates to CASRLAGKGAGEKLFF. The chain is built from TRBV12-2 and TRBJ1-4; the DNA was not used to check the table's D call, TRBD1. TRBV12-2 is assigned pseudogene status. The CDR3 sequence is 16 residues long.

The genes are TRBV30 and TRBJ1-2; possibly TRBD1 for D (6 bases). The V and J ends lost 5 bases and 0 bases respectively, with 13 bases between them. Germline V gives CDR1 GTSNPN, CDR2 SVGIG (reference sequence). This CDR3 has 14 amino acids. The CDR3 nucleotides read TGTGCCTGGCACGCGGACAGATCTAACTATGGCTACACCTTC. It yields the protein CAWHADRSNYGYTF. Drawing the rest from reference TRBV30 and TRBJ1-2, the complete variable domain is SQTIHQWPATLVQPVGSPLSLECTVEGTSNPNLYWYRQAAGRGLQLLFYSVGIGQISSEVPQNLSASRPQDRQFILSSKKLLLSDSGFYLCAWHADRSNYGYTFGSGTRLTVV.

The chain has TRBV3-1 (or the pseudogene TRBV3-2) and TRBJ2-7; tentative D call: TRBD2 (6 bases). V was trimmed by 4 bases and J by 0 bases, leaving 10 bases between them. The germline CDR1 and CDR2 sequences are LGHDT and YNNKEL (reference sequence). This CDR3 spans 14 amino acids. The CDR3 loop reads CASSRLESSYEQYF. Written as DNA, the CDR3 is TGTGCCAGCAGCCGACTAGAGAGCTCCTACGAGCAGTACTTC.

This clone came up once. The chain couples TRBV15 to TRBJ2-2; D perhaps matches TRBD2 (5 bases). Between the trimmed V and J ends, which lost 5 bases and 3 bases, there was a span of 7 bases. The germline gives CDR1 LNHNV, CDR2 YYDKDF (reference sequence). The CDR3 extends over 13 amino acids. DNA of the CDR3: TGTGCCACCAGCTCCGGGGACACCGGGGAGCTGTTTTTT. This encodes CATSSGDTGELFF.

The CDR3 region is CASSPDESYGYTF. The CDR3 nucleotides read TGTGCCAGCTCACCAGACGAAAGCTATGGCTACACCTTC. This chain connects TRBV18 to TRBJ1-2, with D hard to call. The V gene's germline CDR1 is KGHSH and CDR2 LQKENI. The CDR3 is 13 amino acids. Trimming took 2 bases from V and 4 from J, leaving 8 bases between them. Supplemented by reference TRBV18 and TRBJ1-2, the full variable domain reads NAGVMQNPRHLVRRRGQEARLRCSPMKGHSHVYWYRQLPEEGLKFMVYLQKENIIDESGMPKERFSAEFPKEGPSILRIQQVVRGDSAAYFCASSPDESYGYTFGSGTRLTVV.

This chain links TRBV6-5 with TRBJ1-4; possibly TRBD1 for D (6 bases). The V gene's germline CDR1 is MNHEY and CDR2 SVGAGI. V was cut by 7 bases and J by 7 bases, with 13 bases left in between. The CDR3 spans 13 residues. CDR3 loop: CASTGQPGEKLFF. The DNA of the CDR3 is TGTGCCAGCACCGGACAGCCCGGTGAAAAACTGTTTTTT.

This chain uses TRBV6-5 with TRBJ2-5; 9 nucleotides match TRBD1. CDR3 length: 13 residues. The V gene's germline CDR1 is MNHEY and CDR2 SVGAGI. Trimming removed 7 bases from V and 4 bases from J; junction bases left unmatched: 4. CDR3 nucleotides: TGTGCCAGCACGACAGGGGGTCGAGAGACCCAGTACTTC. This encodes CASTTGGRETQYF.

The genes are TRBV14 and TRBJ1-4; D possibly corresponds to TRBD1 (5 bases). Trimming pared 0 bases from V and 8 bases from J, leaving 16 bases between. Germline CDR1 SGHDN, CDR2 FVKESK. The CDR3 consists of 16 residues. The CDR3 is CASSQDRVGVWEKLFF. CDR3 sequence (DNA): TGTGCCAGCAGCCAAGATCGAGTGGGGGTATGGGAAAAACTGTTTTTT.

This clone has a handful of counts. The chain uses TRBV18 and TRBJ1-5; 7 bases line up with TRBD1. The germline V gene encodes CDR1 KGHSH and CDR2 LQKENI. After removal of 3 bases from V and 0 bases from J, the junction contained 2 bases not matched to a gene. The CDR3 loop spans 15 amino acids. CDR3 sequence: CASSPGQVSNQPQHF. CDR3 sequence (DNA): TGTGCCAGCTCACCCGGACAGGTTAGCAATCAGCCCCAGCATTTT.

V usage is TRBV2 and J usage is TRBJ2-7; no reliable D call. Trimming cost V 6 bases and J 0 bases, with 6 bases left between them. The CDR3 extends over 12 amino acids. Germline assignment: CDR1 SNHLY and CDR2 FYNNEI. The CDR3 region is CASSLSSYEQYF. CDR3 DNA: TGTGCCAGCAGCCTCAGCTCCTACGAGCAGTACTTC.

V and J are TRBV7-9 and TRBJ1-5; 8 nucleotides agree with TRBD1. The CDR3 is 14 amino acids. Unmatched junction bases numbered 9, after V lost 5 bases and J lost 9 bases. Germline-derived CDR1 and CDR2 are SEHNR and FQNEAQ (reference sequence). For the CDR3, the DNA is TGTGCCAGCAGCAAGGGGACAGGTGATTGGCCCCAGCATTTT. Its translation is CASSKGTGDWPQHF.

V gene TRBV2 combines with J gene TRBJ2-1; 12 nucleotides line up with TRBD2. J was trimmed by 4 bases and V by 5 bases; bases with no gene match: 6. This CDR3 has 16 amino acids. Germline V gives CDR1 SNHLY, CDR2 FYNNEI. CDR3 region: CASSPVLAGGYNEQFF. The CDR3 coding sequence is TGTGCCAGCAGTCCCGTTCTAGCGGGAGGGTACAATGAGCAGTTCTTC.

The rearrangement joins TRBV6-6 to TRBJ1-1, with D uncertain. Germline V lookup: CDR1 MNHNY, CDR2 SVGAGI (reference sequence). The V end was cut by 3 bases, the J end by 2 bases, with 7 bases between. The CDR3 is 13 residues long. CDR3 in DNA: TGTGCCAGCAGTTATTTAAGAAACACTGAAGCTTTCTTT. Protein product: CASSYLRNTEAFF.

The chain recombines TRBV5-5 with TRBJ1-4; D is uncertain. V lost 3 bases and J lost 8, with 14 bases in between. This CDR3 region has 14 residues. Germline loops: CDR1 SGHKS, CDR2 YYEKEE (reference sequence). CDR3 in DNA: TGTGCCAGCAGCTACCTGAGTCGCGTGGAAAAACTGTTTTTT. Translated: CASSYLSRVEKLFF.